The 17 T cell receptor beta chains reported below all come from one sample, sequenced in a study of PD-1 blockade in classical Hodgkin lymphoma. Indicated time point: newly diagnosed, previously untreated cHL patient sample. TCRdb's table, derived via immunoSEQ multiplex PCR, lists solely in-frame clones and lacks some. This sample has under 30,000 clones; roughly 92% occur once, and the top ten carry 3.8%. The sequenced sample was peripheral blood mononuclear cells (PBMCs). These receptors originate from a human donor with classical Hodgkin lymphoma.

This clone showed up just once. The J gene is TRBJ2-5, the V gene TRBV7-2, with TRBD1 matching over 7 bases. The CDR3 extends over 13 amino acids. Germline loops: CDR1 SGHTA, CDR2 FQGNSA. The trim removed 5 bases at V and 10 bases at J, leaving 10 bases unmatched. The CDR3 DNA follows: TGTGCCAGCAGCCCAATGGGGACAGCAAACCAGTACTTC. It yields the protein CASSPMGTANQYF.

Of note for this clone: Other DNA sequences in the same sample also yield this CDR3. This chain uses TRBV28 with TRBJ1-1; D unclear. CDR3 size: 12 residues. V gave up 3 bases and J gave up 4 bases, with 6 bases separating them. CDR1 and CDR2 (germline): MDHEN, SYDVKM. CDR3 sequence (DNA): TGTGCCAGCAGTTTCAGTGGCACTGAAGCTTTCTTT. Translating gives CASSFSGTEAFF.

The chain links TRBV7-3 to TRBJ2-2, with D unresolved. This CDR3 spans 16 amino acids. Germline CDR1 is SGHTA and CDR2 is FQGTGA. Trimming pared 2 bases from V and 1 base from J, leaving 11 bases between. The CDR3 sequence is CASSLFSAGNTGELFF. CDR3 coding DNA: TGTGCCAGCAGCTTATTTTCAGCTGGGAACACCGGGGAGCTGTTTTTT.

The V and J genes are TRBV29-1 and TRBJ1-2; 7 bases line up with TRBD1. CDR1 is SQVTM, CDR2 ANQGSEA, per germline. With 3 bases clipped from V and 2 bases from J, the junction kept 0 bases outside the gene matches. The CDR3 covers 12 residues. CDR3 loop: CSVEGQNYGYTF. DNA for the CDR3: TGCAGCGTTGAGGGACAGAACTATGGCTACACCTTC.

This CDR3 is CASSLVPEAYEQYF. The CDR3 DNA sequence: TGTGCCAGCAGCTTAGTCCCCGAGGCCTACGAGCAGTACTTC. The chain recombines TRBV7-2 with TRBJ2-7; D not resolved. CDR3 length: 14 residues. Germline V gene sequence: CDR1 SGHTA, CDR2 FQGNSA. Between the trimmed V and J ends, which lost 1 base and 2 bases, there was a span of 9 bases.

This chain uses TRBV27 with TRBJ1-5; a weak D match, TRBD1 (5 bases). Germline V CDR1 and CDR2: MNHEY, SMNVEV (reference sequence). The CDR3 has 17 amino acids. The ends were cut back, 5 bases at V and 7 bases at J, with 24 bases in the middle. CDR3 loop: CASSPTAGRTNWQPQHF. Here the CDR3 DNA reads TGTGCCAGCAGTCCAACCGCGGGACGGACGAATTGGCAGCCCCAGCATTTT.

The rearrangement joins TRBV6-6 to TRBJ2-2; D is unresolved. Trimming shortened V by 4 bases and J by 7 bases, and 7 bases separated the two germline ends. The CDR3 runs 12 residues. Germline V gene data show CDR1 as MNHNY and CDR2 as SVGAGI (reference sequence). CDR3 nucleotide sequence: TGTGCCAGCAGTTCAAGTTTCGGGGAGCTGTTTTTT. It encodes CASSSSFGELFF.

The rearrangement uses TRBV25-1 and TRBJ1-1; D is ambiguous. The V end lost 1 base, the J end lost 8 bases, and 14 bases lay between the germline ends. The CDR3 runs 14 residues. Germline lookup yields CDR1 MGHDK and CDR2 SYGVNS. DNA for the CDR3: TGTGCCAGCAGTGAATTTGGTGAGGGCTCGGAAGCTTTCTTT. This sequence encodes CASSEFGEGSEAFF.

The chain employs TRBV18 and TRBJ1-3; D possibly corresponds to TRBD1 (6 bases). The V end lost 3 bases, the J end lost 4 bases, and 10 bases lay between the germline ends. The germline V gene encodes CDR1 KGHSH and CDR2 LQKENI. CDR3 length equals 14 residues. Here the CDR3 DNA reads TGTGCCAGCTCACCTCGAGGACAGGGAAACACCATATATTTT. Protein: CASSPRGQGNTIYF.

This clone was observed once. This chain joins TRBV5-1 and TRBJ2-7; 11 bases match TRBD2. This CDR3 has 14 residues. Germline V gene sequence: CDR1 SGHRS, CDR2 YFSETQ. With 4 bases clipped from V and 4 bases from J, the junction kept 4 bases outside the gene matches. CDR3 sequence reads: CASSLTSGSYEQYF. DNA for the CDR3: TGCGCCAGCAGCCTAACTAGCGGGAGTTACGAGCAGTACTTC.

This sequence joins TRBV2 and TRBJ1-5, with 8 bases fitting TRBD1. The CDR3 is 17 residues long. The V segment lost 7 bases and the J segment 3 bases; nucleotides outside the gene matches: 14. The germline gives CDR1 SNHLY, CDR2 FYNNEI. The chain's CDR3 is CASTSGGASIYNQPQHF. The CDR3 coding sequence is TGTGCCAGCACATCAGGGGGCGCGAGCATCTACAATCAGCCCCAGCATTTT.

The rearrangement uses TRBV14 and TRBJ2-1; D may be TRBD2 (6 bases). The CDR3 has 15 amino acids. Germline loops: CDR1 SGHDN, CDR2 FVKESK. Trimming removed 1 base from V and 7 bases from J, with 14 bases in between. The CDR3 nucleotides are TGTGCCAGCAGCCAAGGATCGGGAGCCTGGAATGAGCAGTTCTTC. It specifies CASSQGSGAWNEQFF.

The table lists this clone with a few counts. This chain links TRBV27 with TRBJ2-7, with 9 bases that match TRBD2. The germline V gene has CDR1 MNHEY and CDR2 SMNVEV (reference sequence). The CDR3 extends over 14 amino acids. With V trimmed by 6 bases and J by 5 bases, 8 bases remained unmatched. This CDR3 is CASSQGLAPNEQYF. CDR3 bases: TGTGCCAGCAGCCAGGGACTAGCTCCCAACGAGCAGTACTTC.

This sequence joins TRBV6-1 and TRBJ1-5; TRBD1 aligns across 7 bases. This CDR3 comprises 15 residues. The germline V gene has CDR1 MNHNS and CDR2 SASEGT. V was clipped by 0 bases and J by 6 bases; unmatched bases: 5. DNA of the CDR3: TGTGCCAGCAGTGAAGCGAGGACAGGTAGTCAGCCCCAGCATTTT. This encodes CASSEARTGSQPQHF.

The chain employs TRBV27 and TRBJ2-3, with D perhaps matching TRBD1 (6 bases). Trimming removed 6 bases at V and 5 bases at J, with 18 bases between. The CDR3 has 15 amino acids. CDR1 is MNHEY and CDR2 is SMNVEV in the germline V gene (reference sequence). The CDR3 protein is CASSASQGLGDTQYF. The CDR3 DNA reads as TGTGCCAGCAGCGCCTCCCAGGGGCTTGGAGATACGCAGTATTTT.

The rearrangement links TRBV27 to TRBJ2-5; 12 bases fit TRBD2. The CDR3 runs to 15 residues. Germline lookup yields CDR1 MNHEY and CDR2 SMNVEV (reference sequence). V was pared by 5 bases and J by 5 bases, with 6 bases of the junction left unmatched. DNA of the CDR3: TGTGCCAGCAGTCGGACTAGCGGGAATCCGGAGACCCAGTACTTC. Translated: CASSRTSGNPETQYF.

J is TRBJ2-7 and V is TRBV18; D might be TRBD1 (6 bases). The V end was cut by 3 bases, the J end by 2 bases, with 17 bases between. Germline lookup yields CDR1 KGHSH and CDR2 LQKENI. The CDR3 runs to 16 residues. The chain's CDR3 is CASSPAGTTGTYEQYF. CDR3 sequence (DNA): TGTGCCAGCTCACCGGCCGGGACAACCGGCACCTACGAGCAGTACTTC.